The clone carrying this T cell receptor (beta chain) has at least ten counts. Its antigen is unidentified. CDR1 and CDR2 (germline): DFQATT, SNEGSKA (reference sequence). The CDR3 has 11 residues. V was cut by 3 bases and J by 7 bases, with 10 bases left in between. This sample is part of a study of CD8+CD57+ T cells in acquired aplastic anemia. Overall study: CD4+ and CD8+ cells, once sorted, gave DNA averaging roughly 3 ug. Study-level findings and limits: Patients and controls shared 25 to 30 CD8+ CDR3 sequences, which appeared highly expressed in patients and within their immunodominant clones.

Genomic DNA, serving as template, underwent TCR beta VDJ and CDR3 profiling. TCRdb redid the calling of the reads with MiXCR, one entry per CDR3 protein. The sample lists about half a million distinct CDR3 sequences, 25% to 40% occurring once. Patients selected for sequencing had displayed CD8+CD57+ cell expansion by flow cytometry. The chain recombines TRBV20-1 with TRBJ2-7; no firm D call. The sample taken for sequencing was sorted CD4+, CD8+, or CD8+CD57+ T cells (not recorded which) from PBMCs. The TCR was taken from a human donor with aplastic anemia. The CDR3 loop reads CSASLAREQYF. CDR3 bases: TGCAGTGCTAGTTTGGCGAGGGAGCAGTACTTC.